This TCR beta chain was observed in a study of control samples from healthy donors and cancer patients. Profiling relied on immunoSEQ multiplex PCR, and the TCRdb table lists in-frame clones only, not all of them. The repertoire has 150,000 to 200,000 clones, roughly 91% of them found once; the top ten carry roughly 1.5%. Between the trimmed V and J ends, which lost 4 bases and 10 bases, there was a span of 12 bases. Germline loops: CDR1 SGHDT, CDR2 YYEEEE. The CDR3 is made up of 12 amino acids. This TCR was recovered from a man aged 18 to 29 in good health. The rearrangement links TRBV5-6 to TRBJ2-1; weak D call: TRBD1 (6 bases). Sequenced sample: blood. The CDR3 loop reads CASSVDRGEQFF. In DNA, the CDR3 is TGTGCCAGCAGCGTGGACAGAGGGGAGCAGTTCTTC.